The clone carrying this TCR beta chain came up many times. No antigen is known for it. The sample comes from a study of response to subunit inactivated influenza vaccine. In germline, CDR1 is DFQATT, CDR2 SNEGSKA (reference sequence). After removal of 1 base from V and 2 bases from J, the junction contained 2 bases not matched to a gene. The CDR3 is made up of 13 amino acids. The study's findings and limits: Authors suggested each seasonal flu vaccination may recruit only limited numbers of new T cells.

TCRdb fed the RT-PCR reads into MiXCR, producing one record per CDR3 protein. The table records roughly 170,000 distinct CDR3 sequences, around a tenth of them present only once. V gene TRBV20-1 combines with J gene TRBJ2-7, with 7 bases identical to TRBD1. The starting material was non-naive T cells sorted from PBMCs, obtained on the day of vaccination. The clonotype comes from a middle-aged man who received an inactivated influenza vaccine. In DNA form, the CDR3 reads TGCAGTGCTAGAGTGACAGGGCCCTACGAGCAGTACTTC. Its protein is CSARVTGPYEQYF.